This TCR beta chain stems from a study of shared clonotypes between healthy human individuals. Study as a whole: Sampling drew on donors who were two women and three men aged 18 to 49. Broader study findings: Generally, estimated richness proved larger in naive subsets than it did in memory subsets. For sorted subsets, rarefaction showed incomplete sequencing despite large depth.

In the naive CD8 group, cells lacked CD45RO and were positively selected for CCR7, so terminally differentiated effector memory CD45RA+ cells were left out. This clone was recorded only once. Its target is unknown. This CDR3 spans 15 amino acids. The germline V and J ends were trimmed by 5 bases and 6 bases, with 20 bases remaining between them. Germline V CDR1 and CDR2: SEHNR, FQNEAQ (reference sequence). This table comes from immunoSEQ multiplex PCR, and its TCRdb copy is limited to in-frame clones, with some not included. Of a few million clones listed, just over 90% are singletons. V is TRBV7-9 and J is TRBJ2-7; the D gene could be TRBD1 or TRBD2 (5 bases each). This clonotype was sampled from a man aged 18 to 30 in good health. Some clones in this sample may be carry-over from other donors' samples. The sequenced sample consisted of naive CD8+ T cells from PBMCs. The CDR3 DNA is TGTGCCAGCAGCACCCCCGGGAACCCGAGGGGCGAGCAGTACTTC. As protein: CASSTPGNPRGEQYF.